This TCR beta chain was captured in a study of spatial heterogeneity in lung cancer (dated by TCRdb to 2018 to 2020). Study-level background: More beta-chain than alpha-chain transcripts were consistently detected, likely reflecting higher beta-chain transcript abundance. Both alpha and beta chains were TCR-sequenced in samples taken at surgery, namely 220 tumor regions, around 61 matched nontumor lung samples and 55 to 60 PBMC samples. TCR alpha and beta repertoires were quantitatively compared across multiple tumor regions, matched nontumor lung and blood in non-small cell lung cancer. In the raw uncorrected reads, each unique combination of TCR and UMI appeared more than ten times on average. The study linked features of the TCR repertoire to counts of nonsynonymous mutations, which were determined by whole-exome sequencing of tumor tissue. Study-wide conclusions, independent of this receptor: Ubiquitous expanded tumor TCRs were found in blood more often at tumor resection than at routine follow-up. Additional single-cell paired TCR alpha and beta sequencing was considered necessary to confirm, at a functional level, the hypothesis that regional TCRs recognize regional mutations.

This clonotype occurred many times. Its antigen is not yet known. Base qualities are missing; no much larger clone stands one base away. According to the study, the label for this sample's time point signals: sample taken at primary tumor resection. Samples were obtained from approximately 72 patients with early-stage, untreated non-small cell lung cancer from the lung TRACERx cohort. For TCR sequencing, whole RNA was extracted from tumor and nontumor lung tissue, or from cryopreserved PBMC samples, and no cell sorting was done. A patient was chosen for TCR sequencing only when enough RNA was available from at least two tumor regions. The germline V end is reduced by 7 bases and the J end by 1 base; junction bases left unmatched: 9. From the germline V gene, CDR1 is SGHTA and CDR2 is FQGNSA. From the cysteine through the phenylalanine, the CDR3 covers 15 amino acids. The sequence is cut down to CDR3 DNA, 45 bases in frame from base 1.

Library generation was performed with 5' RACE. Sequenced on a NextSeq 500. The TCR library protocol attached a unique molecular identifier to each TCR cDNA molecule to allow correction of PCR and sequencing errors. Concerning the study's data processing: TCR identification, UMI-based error correction and CDR3 extraction were performed with Decombinator tools. TCRs above a frequency of 2 per 1,000, corresponding to the top 1% of the tumor frequency distribution, were defined as expanded. Rényi diversity was computed with the R vegan package after subsampling each repertoire 100 times to 5,000 TCRs. CDR3 similarity networks were constructed using string-kernel similarity of amino acid triplets, with links drawn between CDR3s whose pairwise similarity was above 0.82. Starting from the raw public reads, TCRdb applied fastp trimming at Q25, assembled clones with MiXCR and retained in-frame beta chains. When rows share a CDR3 protein, they turn into one entry using the most common DNA and genes. The authors' filters were not applied to this entry. Recorded for this sample are approximately 22,000 distinct CDR3 sequences; around 5.3% of them occurred a single time. The ten largest clones capture roughly 36% of the sample.

The V and J segments used are TRBV7-2 and TRBJ2-7; 8 junctional bases match TRBD2. This specimen consisted of PBMCs, obtained at surgery. This sequence was found in a male donor with early-stage non-small cell lung cancer. The CDR3 protein is CASTDGGAKSYEQYF. The DNA is TGTGCCAGCACTGACGGGGGGGCGAAGTCCTACGAGCAGTACTTC.